This T cell receptor (beta chain) was identified in a study of cytomegalovirus exposure and HLA in healthy donors. Study in general: As released early, the data held about 85 million unique TCRs from HLA-typed donors.

PCR primers comprised 60 Vbeta and 13 Jbeta primers. Method: immunoSEQ multiplex PCR; TCRdb's copy keeps in-frame clones and lacks some. Altogether about 200,000 clones are present, about 80% being singletons, with the ten largest covering 3.5% to 5%. CDR3 length equals 15 residues. V shed 2 bases and J shed 3 bases, with 14 bases lying between them. The sample taken for sequencing was PBMCs. The rearrangement joins TRBV23-1 to TRBJ2-7; D is ambiguous. TRBV23-1 is designated an ORF whose function remains uncertain. The receptor comes from a woman aged 25 to 39 in good health and CMV-seropositive. The CDR3 bases are TGCGCCAGCAGTCAACCCCCTCAGTTGTTCTACGAGCAGTACTTC. It encodes CASSQPPQLFYEQYF.